These 26 T cell receptor beta chains originate from one sample sequenced in a study of blood T cells in healthy people across ages. PCR was performed a second time for about 6 to 11 cycles using a sample-barcoded 5' primer and a J-beta primer mix. TCRdb independently ran MiXCR on the 5' RACE reads; one entry per CDR3 protein. The table lists 730,000 or so distinct CDR3 sequences, around 41% of them singletons. The sequencing input was blood. These receptors came from an elderly man in good health.

J is TRBJ1-1 and V is TRBV6-1, with no clear D. Germline lookup yields CDR1 MNHNS and CDR2 SASEGT. The CDR3 has 12 amino acids. Trimming cost V 8 bases and J 3 bases, with 10 bases left between them. The CDR3 sequence is CASSAEYTEAFF. The CDR3 DNA sequence: TGTGCCAGCTCTGCTGAATACACTGAAGCTTTCTTT.

This clonotype was found a few times. V is TRBV5-6 and J is TRBJ1-6, with 9 bases lining up with TRBD1. The J segment lost 14 bases and the V segment lost 4 bases, leaving 7 bases of the junction unmatched. The germline V gene has CDR1 SGHDT and CDR2 YYEEEE. This CDR3 contains 13 residues. The CDR3 DNA reads TGTGCCAGCAGCGCCGACAGGGGGATCACCCTCCACTTT. It is translated as CASSADRGITLHF.

The rearrangement joins TRBV4-3 to TRBJ2-7; D is perhaps TRBD1 or TRBD2 (6 bases each). This CDR3 is built from 14 residues. V lost 0 bases and J 6 bases, leaving 12 bases between the germline ends. Germline V lookup: CDR1 LGHNA, CDR2 YSLEER. The DNA for the CDR3 is TGCGCCAGCAGCCAAGATCGGGGGCTCGGCGAGCAGTACTTC. It encodes CASSQDRGLGEQYF.

This chain joins TRBV20-1 and TRBJ1-2, with 7 bases matching TRBD1. There are 14 residues in the CDR3. Germline loops: CDR1 DFQATT, CDR2 SNEGSKA (reference sequence). The CDR3 loop is CSAGIGGSNYGYTF. CDR3 DNA: TGCAGCGCCGGGATAGGGGGCTCCAACTATGGCTACACCTTC.

The chain has TRBV28 and TRBJ1-2; tentatively, D is TRBD1 (5 bases). V was trimmed by 0 bases and J by 6 bases, leaving 11 bases between them. The length of the CDR3 is 14 residues. The germline CDR1 and CDR2 sequences are MDHEN and SYDVKM. The CDR3 reads CASSLWGRSNGYTF. The CDR3 coding sequence is TGTGCCAGCAGTTTATGGGGACGGTCTAATGGCTACACCTTC.

This clonotype was seen more than once but under ten times. This CDR3 is CSARVGGRYQPQHF. DNA for the CDR3: TGCAGTGCTAGAGTGGGGGGTAGGTATCAGCCCCAGCATTTT. This chain joins TRBV20-1 and TRBJ1-5; a possible D gene is TRBD1 (5 bases). Germline CDR1 DFQATT, CDR2 SNEGSKA (reference sequence). V was trimmed by 1 base and J by 5 bases, leaving 12 bases between them. The CDR3 consists of 14 residues.

This chain joins TRBV28 and TRBJ2-1, with D perhaps matching TRBD2 (6 bases). The assigned J gene may be wrong: the sequence end matches TRBJ2-7 better. CDR1 is MDHEN and CDR2 is SYDVKM in the germline V gene. The CDR3 covers 13 residues. This CDR3 reads CASSWYGGDEQYF. The DNA of the CDR3 is TGTGCCAGCAGTTGGTACGGAGGGGACGAGCAGTACTTC.

This clonotype was detected a few times. The chain employs TRBV9 and TRBJ2-5, with no clear D. Per the germline V gene, CDR1 is SGDLS and CDR2 is YYNGEE. The CDR3 totals 12 residues. V gave up 3 bases and J gave up 5 bases, with 8 bases separating them. The CDR3: CASSGNRETQYF. In nucleotides, the CDR3 is TGTGCCAGCAGCGGGAACCGGGAGACCCAGTACTTC.

There are a few counts of this clonotype. The CDR3 DNA sequence: TGTGCCACCAGTGATTTTGGACAGGGAGAGTTCTTC. It specifies CATSDFGQGEFF. The rearrangement uses TRBV24-1 and TRBJ2-1; 8 nucleotides line up with TRBD1. Germline-derived CDR1 and CDR2 are KGHDR and SFDVKD. The length of the CDR3 is 12 residues. After removal of 1 base from V and 14 bases from J, the junction contained 3 bases not matched to a gene.

The chain is built from TRBV7-2 and TRBJ2-2; TRBD1 is a possible D gene (5 bases). CDR1 and CDR2 (germline): SGHTA, FQGNSA. The CDR3 is 15 residues long. V lost 2 bases and J lost 2, with 9 bases in between. Written as DNA, the CDR3 is TGTGCCAGCAGCTTAATGCAGGGCAACACCGGGGAGCTGTTTTTT. Protein product: CASSLMQGNTGELFF.

Ten or more counts support this clonotype. DNA of the CDR3: TGCGCCAGCAGCTGGACTGGGGGAGGGCCGGACGAGCAGTACTTC. This gives the protein CASSWTGGGPDEQYF. This chain joins TRBV5-1 and TRBJ2-7; 7 bases match TRBD2. This CDR3 has 15 amino acids. Unmatched junction bases numbered 11, after V lost 3 bases and J lost 5 bases. Germline V gene lookup returns CDR1 SGHRS and CDR2 YFSETQ.

The CDR3 DNA follows: TGCGCCAGCAGCTATACCGGGACTTCTCCCAGCACAGATACGCAGTATTTT. Amino acids: CASSYTGTSPSTDTQYF. J is TRBJ2-3 and V is TRBV5-1, with TRBD2 as a possible D gene (6 bases). Deletions cut 3 bases from V and 0 bases from J, with 17 bases between. Germline-derived CDR1 and CDR2 are SGHRS and YFSETQ. The CDR3 is 17 residues long.

The chain links TRBV20-1 to TRBJ2-2; the match to TRBD2 covers 7 bases. The CDR3 runs 15 residues. V lost 5 bases, J lost 1 base, and 7 bases stayed unmatched. The germline gives CDR1 DFQATT, CDR2 SNEGSKA (reference sequence). Here the CDR3 reads CSAPQAGLNTGELFF. CDR3 nucleotide sequence: TGCAGTGCTCCTCAAGCGGGGTTGAACACCGGGGAGCTGTTTTTT.

The genes are TRBV28 and TRBJ1-6; D is possibly TRBD1 (6 bases). With 2 bases removed from V and 10 bases from J, the gap between germline ends came to 15 bases. The CDR3 consists of 15 residues. The germline CDR1 and CDR2 sequences are MDHEN and SYDVKM. The CDR3 here is CASSLLARGESPLHF. The CDR3 DNA reads TGTGCCAGCAGTTTACTCGCCAGGGGAGAATCACCCCTCCACTTT.

The V gene is TRBV3-1, the J gene TRBJ1-2, with D possibly matching TRBD1 (5 bases). This CDR3 is 14 amino acids long. CDR1 is LGHDT and CDR2 is YNNKEL in the germline V gene (reference sequence). V was trimmed by 1 base and J by 7 bases, leaving 13 bases between them. DNA of the CDR3: TGTGCCAGCAGCCAAGGACGGGGCACGGGTGGCTACACCTTC. Encoded protein: CASSQGRGTGGYTF.

This clonotype was seen only a few times. This chain joins TRBV20-1 and TRBJ1-2, with D perhaps matching TRBD1 (5 bases). From germline, CDR1 is DFQATT and CDR2 SNEGSKA (reference sequence). The CDR3 covers 13 residues. V shed 6 bases and J shed 0 bases, with 11 bases lying between them. The CDR3 reads CSARQLTNYGYTF. CDR3 nucleotide sequence: TGCAGTGCAAGACAGCTTACTAACTATGGCTACACCTTC.

The chain carries TRBV29-1 and TRBJ2-7; D may match TRBD1 or TRBD2 (5 bases each). Per germline, CDR1 SQVTM and CDR2 ANQGSEA. Trimming removed 7 bases from V and 3 bases from J, with 13 bases in between. CDR3 length equals 12 residues. This CDR3 is CSGAGTNYEQYF. CDR3 nucleotides: TGCAGCGGCGCCGGGACGAACTACGAGCAGTACTTC.

The rearrangement uses TRBV6-2 or TRBV6-3 and TRBJ1-2; D uncertain. The CDR3 contains 13 residues. With 5 bases removed from V and 8 bases from J, the gap between germline ends came to 15 bases. Per the germline V gene, CDR1 is MNHEY and CDR2 is SVGEGT. CDR3 in amino acids: CASSPPRYGGYTF. The CDR3 DNA follows: TGTGCCAGCAGTCCACCGAGGTATGGAGGCTACACCTTC.

This clonotype was observed at least ten times. CDR3 sequence reads: CASSLDFGYEQYF. The CDR3 DNA reads as TGTGCCAGCAGCTTAGATTTTGGTTACGAGCAGTACTTC. The chain uses TRBV7-2 and TRBJ2-7; D is uncertain. CDR3 size: 13 residues. V lost 1 base, J lost 4 bases, and 8 bases lay in between. Per the germline V gene, CDR1 is SGHTA and CDR2 is FQGNSA.

The chain uses TRBV5-1 and TRBJ2-1, with D possibly TRBD1 on 6 matching bases. Germline CDR1 SGHRS, CDR2 YFSETQ. V was shortened by 5 bases and J by 7 bases, with 19 bases between the two germline ends. The CDR3 runs to 15 residues. The CDR3 bases are TGCGCCAGCAGTTGGGACATTAAGACAAGTAATGAGCAGTTCTTC. Protein product: CASSWDIKTSNEQFF.

V gene TRBV7-2 combines with J gene TRBJ2-5; a possible D gene is TRBD1 (5 bases). The length of the CDR3 is 13 residues. Trimming removed 5 bases from V and 11 bases from J, with 18 bases in between. Germline CDR1 reads SGHTA; CDR2 reads FQGNSA. The CDR3 DNA sequence: TGTGCCAGCAGCCCCAGGCAGGGCAATGAGCAGTACTTC. It is translated as CASSPRQGNEQYF.

The rearrangement uses TRBV7-2 and TRBJ1-1, with 10 positions matching TRBD1. CDR3 length: 15 amino acids. CDR1 SGHTA and CDR2 FQGNSA come from the germline V gene. V shed 4 bases, J shed 2 bases, and the junction held 4 bases outside the gene matches. The CDR3 sequence: CASSSGQGGNTEAFF. The CDR3 DNA reads TGTGCCAGCAGCTCCGGACAGGGGGGCAACACTGAAGCTTTCTTT.

This clonotype was seen repeatedly, ten times or more. The chain combines TRBV24-1 with TRBJ2-3; 8 nucleotides match TRBD2. This CDR3 is 16 amino acids long. Germline values: CDR1 KGHDR, CDR2 SFDVKD. V was clipped by 1 base and J by 5 bases; unmatched bases: 7. CDR3 in DNA: TGTGCCACCAGTGATTTCGCGGGGGGCAAGGAAGATACGCAGTATTTT. This translates into CATSDFAGGKEDTQYF.

This clonotype was seen repeatedly, ten times or more. V usage is TRBV14 and J usage is TRBJ2-5, with TRBD2 matching 12 bases. Germline values: CDR1 SGHDN, CDR2 FVKESK. The CDR3 covers 14 residues. Germline trimming cut 7 bases from V and 2 bases from J; bases unmatched to any gene: 2. CDR3 DNA: TGTGCCAGCAAGGGACTAGCGGGTCAAGAGACCCAGTACTTC. It specifies CASKGLAGQETQYF.

The chain uses TRBV27 and TRBJ1-1; TRBD1 matches at 7 bases. The V gene's germline CDR1 is MNHEY and CDR2 SMNVEV (reference sequence). CDR3 size: 13 residues. Trimming took 6 bases from V and 4 from J; bases not matched to a gene: 5. DNA of the CDR3: TGTGCCAGCAGACACGACAGGGCCACTGAAGCTTTCTTT. It translates to CASRHDRATEAFF.

At least ten counts were recorded for this clonotype. The chain joins TRBV2 to TRBJ2-5, with 7 bases lining up with TRBD1. Germline CDR1 reads SNHLY; CDR2 reads FYNNEI. This CDR3 region has 15 residues. With 3 bases clipped from V and 7 bases from J, the junction kept 11 bases outside the gene matches. CDR3 sequence (DNA): TGTGCCAGCAGTGAGACGACAGGGAATTGGGGGACCCAGTACTTC. Its translation: CASSETTGNWGTQYF. Based on the CDR3 plus reference TRBV2 and TRBJ2-5, the full variable domain is EPEVTQTPSHQVTQMGQEVILRCVPISNHLYFYWYRQILGQKVEFLVSFYNNEISEKSEIFDDQFSVERPDGSNFTLKIRSTKLEDSAMYFCASSETTGNWGTQYFGPGTRLLVL.